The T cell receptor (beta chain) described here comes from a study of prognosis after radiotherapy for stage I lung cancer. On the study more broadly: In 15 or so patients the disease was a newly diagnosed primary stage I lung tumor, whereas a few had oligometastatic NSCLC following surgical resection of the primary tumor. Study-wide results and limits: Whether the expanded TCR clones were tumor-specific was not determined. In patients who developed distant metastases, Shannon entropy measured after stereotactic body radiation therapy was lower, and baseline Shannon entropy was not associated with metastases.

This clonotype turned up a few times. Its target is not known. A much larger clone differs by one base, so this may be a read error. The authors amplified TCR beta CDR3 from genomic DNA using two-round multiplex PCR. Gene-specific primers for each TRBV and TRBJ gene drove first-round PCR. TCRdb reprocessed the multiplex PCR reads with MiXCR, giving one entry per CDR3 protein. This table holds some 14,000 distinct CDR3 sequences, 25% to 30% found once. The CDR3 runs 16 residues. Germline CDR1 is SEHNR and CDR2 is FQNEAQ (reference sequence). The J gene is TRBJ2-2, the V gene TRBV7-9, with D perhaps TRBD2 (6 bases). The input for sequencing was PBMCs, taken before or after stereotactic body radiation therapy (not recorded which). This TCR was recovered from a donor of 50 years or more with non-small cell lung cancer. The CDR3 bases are TGTGCCAGCAGCTCCCGTCCCGCGGGGTGGACCGGGGAGCTGCTTTTT. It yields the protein CASSSRPAGWTGELLF.